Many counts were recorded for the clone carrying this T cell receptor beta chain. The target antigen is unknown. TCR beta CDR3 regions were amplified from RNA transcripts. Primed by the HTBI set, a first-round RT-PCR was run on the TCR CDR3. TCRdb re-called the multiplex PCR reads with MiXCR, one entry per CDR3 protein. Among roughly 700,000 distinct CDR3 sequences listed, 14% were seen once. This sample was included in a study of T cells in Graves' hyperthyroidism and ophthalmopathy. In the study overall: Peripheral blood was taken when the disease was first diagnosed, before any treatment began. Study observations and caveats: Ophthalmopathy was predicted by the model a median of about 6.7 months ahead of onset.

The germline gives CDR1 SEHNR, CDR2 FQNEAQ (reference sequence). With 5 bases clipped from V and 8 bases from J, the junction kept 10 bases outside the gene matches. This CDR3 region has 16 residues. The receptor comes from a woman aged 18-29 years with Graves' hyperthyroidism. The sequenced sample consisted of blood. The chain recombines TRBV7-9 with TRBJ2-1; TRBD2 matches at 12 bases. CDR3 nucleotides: TGTGCCAGCAGCCCTAGCGGGAGGGCCCTCTCCCATGAGCAGTTCTTC. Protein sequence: CASSPSGRALSHEQFF.